The next 29 T cell receptor beta chains were all read from a single sample in a study of cytomegalovirus exposure and HLA in healthy donors. With 60 Vbeta and 13 Jbeta primers, the PCR was carried out. TCRdb keeps only in-frame clones here, not all; method: immunoSEQ multiplex PCR. Of approximately 150,000 clones in the sample, approximately 79% are singletons; the top ten hold roughly 2.9%. Sequenced input: PBMCs. The receptor set was obtained from a woman aged 30 to 39 in good health and CMV-seronegative.

The CDR3 bases are TGTGCCAGCCGGACTAGCGGGGCGACAACCGGGGAGCTGTTTTTT. It encodes CASRTSGATTGELFF. This sequence joins TRBV7-9 and TRBJ2-2, with TRBD2 matching 12 bases. J lost 5 bases, V lost 8 bases, and 6 bases had no gene match. The CDR3 runs to 15 residues. Germline-derived CDR1 and CDR2 are SEHNR and FQNEAQ (reference sequence).

V usage is TRBV7-3 and J usage is TRBJ2-5; 8 bases agree with TRBD2. This CDR3 has 13 residues. Trimming took 5 bases from V and 4 from J; bases not matched to a gene: 3. Germline CDR1 SGHTA, CDR2 FQGTGA. The CDR3 nucleotides are TGTGCCAGCAGCCGGGGGGGCCGAGAGACCCAGTACTTC. Translated: CASSRGGRETQYF.

There are a few counts of this clone. The chain links TRBV6-5 to TRBJ2-2; TRBD1 is a possible D gene (5 bases). V lost 5 bases, J lost 5 bases, and 9 bases lay in between. This CDR3 has 13 residues. CDR1 MNHEY and CDR2 SVGAGI come from the germline V gene. In nucleotides, the CDR3 is TGTGCCAGCAGTCCCGGACAAACCGGGGAGCTGTTTTTT. Its translation: CASSPGQTGELFF.

V gene TRBV15 combines with J gene TRBJ1-1; D is uncertain. The CDR3 sequence is 15 residues long. CDR1 and CDR2 (germline): LNHNV, YYDKDF (reference sequence). V lost 0 bases to trimming and J lost 6 bases, with 14 bases between them. This chain's CDR3 is CATSRDRFEGSEAFF. Here the CDR3 DNA reads TGTGCCACCAGCAGAGATCGGTTTGAGGGTTCTGAAGCTTTCTTT.

This sequence joins TRBV5-8 and TRBJ2-3, with TRBD1 as a possible D gene (6 bases). The CDR3 runs 15 residues. Germline values: CDR1 SGHTS, CDR2 YDEGEE. V dropped 3 bases and J dropped 5 bases, with 16 bases sitting between them. The CDR3 protein is CASSSWGQMKDTQYF. The CDR3 DNA reads TGTGCCAGCAGCTCGTGGGGGCAGATGAAAGATACGCAGTATTTT.

The V and J genes are TRBV15 and TRBJ1-3; no firm D call. Trimming left V 5 bases short and J 0 bases short, with 11 bases between. CDR3 length equals 15 residues. Germline CDR1 reads LNHNV; CDR2 reads YYDKDF (reference sequence). The CDR3 nucleotides are TGTGCCACCAGCGCCTCTCTAAGCTCTGGAAACACCATATATTTT. Residues: CATSASLSSGNTIYF.

The chain joins TRBV6-5 to TRBJ2-5; the match to TRBD1 covers 10 bases. J lost 5 bases, V lost 5 bases, and 5 bases had no gene match. Germline CDR1 is MNHEY and CDR2 is SVGAGI. The CDR3 totals 14 residues. CDR3 protein: CASSTGTGVETQYF. As DNA, the CDR3 is TGTGCCAGCAGTACCGGGACAGGGGTCGAGACCCAGTACTTC.

The CDR3 region is CASSQAGGVETQYF. CDR3 DNA sequence: TGTGCCAGCAGCCAAGCGGGGGGCGTGGAGACCCAGTACTTC. This chain links TRBV7-6 with TRBJ2-5; 9 bases match TRBD2. J gave up 5 bases and V 5 bases, and 6 bases lay outside the gene matches. The CDR3 extends over 14 amino acids. CDR1 and CDR2 (germline): SGHVS, FNYEAQ. The full variable domain, completed using reference TRBV7-6 and TRBJ2-5, is GAGVSQSPRYKVTKRGQDVALRCDPISGHVSLYWYRQALGQGPEFLTYFNYEAQQDKSGLPNDRFSAERPEGSISTLTIQRTEQRDSAMYRCASSQAGGVETQYFGPGTRLLVL.

The chain carries TRBV30 and TRBJ2-7; a possible D gene is TRBD1 (6 bases). The length of the CDR3 is 12 residues. The ends were cut back, 3 bases at V and 6 bases at J, with 12 bases in the middle. Per the germline V gene, CDR1 is GTSNPN and CDR2 is SVGIG (reference sequence). The CDR3 DNA reads as TGTGCCTGGAGAGTAAGGGGGACCGAGCAGTACTTC. Translating gives CAWRVRGTEQYF.

V and J are TRBV19 and TRBJ1-2; D is uncertain. Germline lookup yields CDR1 LNHDA and CDR2 SQIVND (reference sequence). The CDR3 spans 11 residues. V was trimmed by 7 bases and J by 8 bases, leaving 11 bases between them. CDR3 region: CASNMGGGYTF. The CDR3 DNA follows: TGTGCCAGTAATATGGGAGGCGGCTACACCTTC. Drawing the rest from reference TRBV19 and TRBJ1-2, the complete variable domain is DGGITQSPKYLFRKEGQNVTLSCEQNLNHDAMYWYRQDPGQGLRLIYYSQIVNDFQKGDIAEGYSVSREKKESFPLTVTSAQKNPTAFYLCASNMGGGYTFGSGTRLTVV.

The genes are TRBV13 and TRBJ2-2, with 7 bases aligning to TRBD2. The trim removed 3 bases at V and 8 bases at J, leaving 0 bases unmatched. Germline-derived CDR1 and CDR2 are PRHDT and FYEKMQ (reference sequence). This CDR3 has 12 amino acids. The CDR3 sequence is CASSFGRGELFF. As DNA, the CDR3 is TGTGCCAGCAGCTTCGGGAGGGGGGAGCTGTTTTTT.

This chain joins TRBV7-8 and TRBJ1-2; possibly TRBD1 for D (6 bases). The CDR3 is 15 amino acids. Germline V gene lookup returns CDR1 SGHVS and CDR2 FQNEAQ. The ends were cut back, 5 bases at V and 7 bases at J, with 20 bases in the middle. The CDR3 spells CASSRNDRTIGGYTF. CDR3 nucleotides: TGTGCCAGCAGCCGCAACGACAGGACGATTGGTGGCTACACCTTC.

This clone was found once. The V gene is TRBV19, the J gene TRBJ2-5, with a weak D call TRBD2 (5 bases). V gave up 8 bases and J gave up 3 bases, with 13 bases separating them. The CDR3 spans 13 residues. Germline V lookup: CDR1 LNHDA, CDR2 SQIVND (reference sequence). This CDR3 reads CASRRRSEETQYF. The CDR3 coding sequence is TGTGCCAGTCGCAGGAGGTCGGAAGAGACCCAGTACTTC.

This clone was counted a single time. This CDR3 reads CASSQGTGVDRGAFF. Here the CDR3 DNA reads TGCGCCAGCAGCCAGGGGACAGGGGTCGATCGGGGGGCTTTCTTT. The chain couples TRBV4-1 to TRBJ1-1; 10 bases are a match to TRBD1. CDR1 and CDR2 from the germline V gene are MGHRA and YSYEKL. The CDR3 spans 15 residues. With V trimmed by 3 bases and J by 11 bases, 12 bases remained unmatched.

J is TRBJ2-7 and V is TRBV20-1; the match to TRBD1 covers 8 bases. Looked up from germline, CDR1 is DFQATT and CDR2 is SNEGSKA (reference sequence). The CDR3 has 11 residues. The junction had 6 bases not matched to a gene; V was cut back by 8 bases and J by 6 bases. CDR3 sequence: CSRQGSGEQYF. CDR3 bases: TGCAGTAGACAGGGGTCAGGCGAGCAGTACTTC.

The genes are TRBV28 and TRBJ2-7, with 15 positions matching TRBD2. J gave up 0 bases and V 7 bases, and 10 bases lay outside the gene matches. Germline loops: CDR1 MDHEN, CDR2 SYDVKM. This CDR3 contains 18 residues. The chain's CDR3 is CASTGLAGGHPSSYEQYF. Written as DNA, the CDR3 is TGTGCCAGCACGGGACTAGCGGGAGGTCACCCTAGCTCCTACGAGCAGTACTTC.

There are a few counts of this clone. This chain links TRBV6-6 with TRBJ2-3; D is undetermined. V was pared by 0 bases and J by 6 bases, with 4 bases between. The CDR3 extends over 12 amino acids. Germline-derived CDR1 and CDR2 are MNHNY and SVGAGI (reference sequence). The chain's CDR3 is CASSYSRDTQYF. Here the CDR3 DNA reads TGTGCCAGCAGTTACTCCCGGGATACGCAGTATTTT.

This sequence joins TRBV5-1 and TRBJ1-2, with D unresolved. V lost 0 bases to trimming and J lost 0 bases, with 18 bases between them. Germline V gives CDR1 SGHRS, CDR2 YFSETQ. The CDR3 spans 18 residues. CDR3 region: CASSLARKSSRANYGYTF. Here the CDR3 DNA reads TGCGCCAGCAGCTTGGCCCGCAAGTCTTCACGGGCTAACTATGGCTACACCTTC.

The gene calls are TRBV10-2 and TRBJ2-7; 10 nucleotides match TRBD1. Germline CDR1 is WSHSY and CDR2 is SAAADI. Trimming took 3 bases from V and 7 from J; bases not matched to a gene: 9. The length of the CDR3 is 15 residues. CDR3 DNA sequence: TGCGCCAGCAGTGACCCGGGACAGGGGAAGGAGGAGCAGTACTTC. It specifies CASSDPGQGKEEQYF.

The V gene is TRBV7-9, the J gene TRBJ2-3, with D perhaps matching TRBD1 (5 bases). The ends were cut back, 5 bases at V and 2 bases at J, with 14 bases in the middle. Germline V gene sequence: CDR1 SEHNR, CDR2 FQNEAQ (reference sequence). This CDR3 contains 15 residues. The CDR3 sequence is CASSPRGVFTDTQYF. CDR3 in DNA: TGTGCCAGCAGCCCAAGGGGCGTCTTCACAGATACGCAGTATTTT.

The chain joins TRBV10-1 to TRBJ2-7; 7 bases are a match to TRBD1. The CDR3 totals 23 residues. V shed 0 bases, J shed 2 bases, and the junction held 28 bases outside the gene matches. The germline gives CDR1 WNHNN, CDR2 SYGVQD (reference sequence). The CDR3 DNA reads as TGCGCCAGCAGTGAGTCGAAATTTGACTGGGTTGAGACAGGGAGTTACAAAACCTACGAGCAGTACTTC. Translating it yields CASSESKFDWVETGSYKTYEQYF.

The chain carries TRBV6-1 and TRBJ1-2; weak D call: TRBD1 (5 bases). V lost 7 bases, J lost 3 bases, and 18 bases lay in between. CDR3 length: 15 residues. Germline-derived CDR1 and CDR2 are MNHNS and SASEGT. The CDR3 reads CASKDWGEEDYGYTF. The DNA of the CDR3 is TGTGCCAGCAAGGATTGGGGCGAAGAGGACTATGGCTACACCTTC.

The chain uses TRBV19 and TRBJ1-1; D gene uncertain. Trimming cost V 1 base and J 1 base, with 10 bases left between them. CDR1 is LNHDA, CDR2 SQIVND, per germline (reference sequence). This CDR3 has 15 amino acids. The CDR3 is CASSIGARSNTEAFF. DNA of the CDR3: TGTGCCAGTAGTATAGGGGCAAGGTCGAACACTGAAGCTTTCTTT.

The genes are TRBV11-2 and TRBJ2-3; TRBD2 aligns across 10 bases. CDR3 length equals 14 residues. CDR1 and CDR2 (germline): SGHAT, FQNNGV. V lost 9 bases, J lost 5 bases, and 8 bases stayed unmatched. The CDR3 is CASKLAGLIDTQYF. The CDR3, as DNA: TGTGCCAGTAAACTAGCGGGATTAATAGATACGCAGTATTTT.

The chain is built from TRBV4-3 and TRBJ1-2; D is perhaps TRBD1 (5 bases). Germline CDR1 is LGHNA and CDR2 is YSLEER. V lost 4 bases and J lost 7, with 19 bases in between. CDR3 length: 15 residues. This CDR3 reads CASSPVAGHFGGYTF. CDR3 DNA: TGCGCCAGCAGCCCCGTCGCAGGGCATTTCGGTGGCTACACCTTC.

The chain uses TRBV18 and TRBJ2-1, with TRBD1 identical over 10 bases. The CDR3 is 14 amino acids. Per the germline V gene, CDR1 is KGHSH and CDR2 is LQKENI. J was trimmed by 9 bases and V by 3 bases; bases with no gene match: 5. CDR3 region: CASSPGTGASEQFF. CDR3 sequence (DNA): TGTGCCAGCTCACCCGGGACAGGGGCTTCTGAGCAGTTCTTC.

The chain is built from TRBV2 and TRBJ2-3; 9 nucleotides match TRBD2. Per the germline V gene, CDR1 is SNHLY and CDR2 is FYNNEI. J was trimmed by 2 bases and V by 6 bases; bases with no gene match: 9. CDR3 length equals 16 residues. CDR3 residues: CASSDGAGGFTDTQYF. The CDR3 DNA reads as TGTGCCAGCAGCGACGGGGCGGGAGGGTTCACAGATACGCAGTATTTT.

Worth noting for this clone: Mismatch with germline at one junction end may stem from a read error. The chain has TRBV7-9 and TRBJ1-2, with a weak D call TRBD1 (6 bases). Germline V gives CDR1 SEHNR, CDR2 FQNEAQ (reference sequence). This CDR3 region has 12 residues. CDR3 sequence (DNA): TGTGCCAGCACCACCTGGGACATATCATCCTCCTTC. Translation gives CASTTWDISSSF.

The rearrangement links TRBV9 to TRBJ2-3, with TRBD2 matching 12 bases. This CDR3 is built from 19 residues. Unmatched junction bases numbered 12, after V lost 4 bases and J lost 0 bases. Germline lookup yields CDR1 SGDLS and CDR2 YYNGEE. CDR3 amino acids: CASSSTSSGGAFSTDTQYF. The DNA for the CDR3 is TGTGCCAGCAGCTCCACCTCTAGCGGGGGGGCCTTTAGCACAGATACGCAGTATTTT. Supplemented by reference TRBV9 and TRBJ2-3, the full variable domain reads DSGVTQTPKHLITATGQRVTLRCSPRSGDLSVYWYQQSLDQGLQFLIQYYNGEERAKGNILERFSAQQFPDLHSELNLSSLELGDSALYFCASSSTSSGGAFSTDTQYFGPGTRLTVL.